The present T cell receptor (beta chain) was sequenced within a study of cytomegalovirus exposure and HLA in healthy donors listed by TCRdb under 2017. A note on the overall study: According to an earlier analysis of a few hundred of the donors, about 179 million T cells yielded roughly 100 million unique TCR beta sequences and about 280 Gb of sequence data. Because of strong linkage in the cohort, roughly five DR-DQ haplotypes were treated as single units for association and clustering. Genome-wide SNP genotypes for about 65% of the 666 donors were used in a later genetic analysis, which treated that subset as a discovery cohort. Typing coverage varied by locus: 629-630 donors for A, B, C, DRB1 and DQB1; about 520 for DQA1; around 610 for DPA1; roughly 450 for DPB1. High-throughput TCR immunosequencing, statistical association of individual TCRs with disease status, and machine learning were combined to predict cytomegalovirus infection status. In an earlier analysis of 587 of the donors, high-throughput TCR beta sequencing was used to judge whether each TCR beta V gene segment behaved as functional or pseudogenic. Rather than drawing on any new phenotypic data, the later analysis identified candidate immune exposures from TCR beta sequences and the way those sequences occurred across donors. Roughly 300 gigabases of sequencing data and around 80 million unique TCR sequences made up an early release that covered nearly 650 HLA-typed donors. Class I and class II HLA loci were covered by the typing at four-digit resolution. Among the approximately 430 genotyped donors, more than 70% belonged to the genetic ancestry cluster associated with self-reported Caucasian donors. Besides the first cohort of roughly 700 subjects, a separate validation cohort made up of over 100 different subjects was used. Across some 400 genotyped donors of the cohort, an average of about 240,000 unique TCR beta nucleotide sequences per donor were sequenced, and 15% to 20% of those sequences were non-productive. A later analysis re-examined previously published TCR beta repertoires from just over 650 donors and added high-resolution HLA genotyping to investigate patterns of TCR occurrence. All discovery cohort repertoires had been generated using a single sequencing platform. The study was designed to test whether signatures of past pathogen exposure could be identified by cataloging public T cell receptors. The T cell repertoires of 700 or so subjects were profiled by immunosequencing and related to cytomegalovirus serostatus. Donor age, sex, ethnicity and CMV serostatus were collected together with the repertoire data. Findings and caveats that apply to the study as a whole: The earlier analysis of nearly 600 of the donors excluded over 15 rarely observed V segments, including chromosome 9 orphons, because counts were too low. Most TCR sequences were observed very rarely across donors, whereas some public TCRs were present in many individuals. According to the authors, the approach could potentially be generalized to other disease states and immunological phenotypes. Because some donors lacked HLA typing at each locus, the association tests relied only on the typed subset. In a later genetic analysis, a missense DCLRE1C variant was associated with V-gene and J-gene trimming of TCR beta chains, and the association was replicated in an independent cohort. A later analysis found that HLA-associated TCR beta chains were more clonally expanded and had lower generation probabilities than equally common non-associated chains. In the study, about 150 TCR beta chains were listed as associated with cytomegalovirus. The classifier was reported to diagnose cytomegalovirus status with high specificity and sensitivity in both the original and validation cohorts. The only immune exposure information available for the cohort was CMV serostatus. In this cohort, only TCR beta chains were sequenced, and detectable features were limited by the absence of alpha or paired-chain data. A cluster of highly shared sequence variants was judged likely to represent a technical artifact of the sequencing pipeline. A further reported finding was that TCR beta sequences accurately predicted the HLA-A and HLA-B alleles for most subjects in the first cohort. Presence/absence analyses assumed roughly uniform sequencing depth across donors, an assumption that may not hold. Compared with the 666-donor mean, donors in an Asian-associated ancestry cluster had fewer N-insertions in productive TCRs, according to a later genetic analysis. According to a later analysis, most CMV-associated TCR beta chains appeared to be HLA-restricted, and the HLA associations seemed to be driven largely by CMV exposure. In a later analysis, more than 15,000 TCR beta sequences were associated with specific HLA alleles at a false discovery rate of 0.05. Several of the top co-occurrence clusters appeared to be linked to parvovirus B19, influenza, CMV and Epstein-Barr virus, according to a later analysis. Broadly in line with IMGT annotations, most TCR beta V segments showed up in productive rearrangements about 87% or about 30% of the time in an earlier analysis of under 700 of the donors. In a later analysis, TCR association rates were found to vary across HLA loci, with the most associated TCRs seen for DRB1 alleles and the fewest for HLA-C alleles. Linkage disequilibrium might explain the correlated functional status among segregating V segments, but an unknown experimental factor could not be ruled out. A few of the identified cytomegalovirus-associated TCR beta chains were confirmed in vitro to be specific for cytomegalovirus antigens. When HLA alleles, especially DR and DQ, strongly co-occurred, TCR associations were difficult to assign to individual alleles. Some IMGT-functional V segments, including TRBV6-2 and TRBV6-3, could not be distinguished by the 87-base-pair reads and were therefore excluded.

This clone has a handful of counts. It lacks a known antigen. An end of the junction differs from the germline gene, which may be a read error. The cohort consisted of 666 healthy bone marrow donors. At the time of sampling, every cohort member was nominally healthy, though immune exposures that went unrecorded were likely present. The donor was CMV seronegative and belonged to the group of approximately 320 seronegative cohort members. A peripheral blood sample was collected from each donor, and TCR beta sequencing was performed on peripheral blood mononuclear cells. The Qiagen DNeasy Blood Extraction Kit was used to extract genomic DNA from the blood cell samples. The library was generated by the immunoSEQ multiplex PCR assay. For the multiplex PCR, a mixture combining 60 forward primers for TCR Vbeta segments and 13 reverse primers for TCR Jbeta segments was used. The CDR3 region of rearranged TCR beta genes was amplified from genomic DNA with a multiplex PCR assay. The amplified TCR beta libraries were sequenced on the Illumina HiSeq System as 87-base-pair reads. Concerning the study's data processing: Across the roughly 600 repertoires, a later analysis counted some 80 million unique TCR beta chains, 8.5 million to 12 million of which were shared by at least two donors. To remove PCR and sequencing errors, raw reads were error-corrected and collapsed into unique sequences using a nearest-neighbor algorithm that merged closely related sequences. CDR3 sequences were aligned to IMGT reference sequences to assign V, D and J gene segments. For a sequence to be retained, a match of at least six nucleotides was required to both a V gene segment and a J gene segment. Rearrangements were called productive when the CDR3 lacked stop codons and stayed in frame with V and J; all others were non-productive. CDR3 was defined according to IMGT convention as the region running from the second conserved V-encoded cysteine to the conserved J-encoded phenylalanine. In an earlier analysis of some 550 of the donors, sequences lacking an unambiguous match to a single V gene segment were excluded. In an earlier analysis of 500 to 750 of the donors, V segments were called functional above 56.7% productive rearrangements and were called segregating when the between-donor standard deviation exceeded 5%. To diagnose cytomegalovirus status from the catalog of TCR beta chain sequences, a statistical classification framework was built. In a later analysis, TCR nucleotide sequences were compared against IMGT/GENE-DB human TR gene sequences so that V and J genes could be assigned. A later analysis assigned CDR3 sequences and most-parsimonious VDJ recombination scenarios with the TCRdist pipeline. In a later analysis, each TCR beta chain was defined by its CDR3 amino acid sequence together with its V-gene family, and reads without a unique V-gene family were excluded. In a later analysis, fewer than 650 highly shared, low-generation-probability nucleotide sequences were removed to address suspected cross-contamination and a sequencing artifact. In a later analysis, a clonal expansion index for each public chain was calculated from normalized within-repertoire ranks of inferred template counts. In a later analysis, generation probabilities were computed with a VDJ recombination model fitted to out-of-frame rearrangements, and the resulting probabilities were checked against IGoR. In a later analysis, TCR-TCR, TCR-HLA and TCR-CMV co-occurrence was scored with hypergeometric tests, and a repertoire-size bias correction was applied to TCR pairs. In a later analysis, false discovery rates were estimated by permuting HLA or CMV assignments 20 times. A later analysis grouped co-occurring TCRs with DBSCAN, adding TCRdist sequence similarity when clustering within HLA-allele-positive subsets. Repertoires with fewer than 30,000 or more than 120,000 public chains, plus five repertoires with anomalous nucleotide sharing, were excluded from co-occurrence clustering. This is the immuneACCESS table as TCRdb keeps it, with only in-frame sequences that have V and J called. A part of the clones is gone; compared with another copy, unresolved V genes explain less than half, and the rest is unexplained. V and J calls plus clone size are reproduced from that table; the DNA served to infer D and trimming. The sample data list some 180,000 clones, and 75% to 90% of these were observed just once. The ten largest clones add up to over 2% of the sample.

The CDR3 starts with the cysteine, ends with the phenylalanine, and has 15 residues. The retained sequence is limited to the CDR3, 45 bases, with the frame set at the first base. The germline V gene (reference sequence) gives CDR1 as SEHNR and CDR2 as FQNEAQ. Sequenced input: PBMCs. This sequence was found in a male donor in good health and CMV-seronegative. The rearrangement joined TRBV7-9 to TRBJ2-7; the D segment could be TRBD1, given 6 matching bases. The DNA sequence reads TGTTCCAGCAGCTTAGACAGGCGAAGTCTGAGGGAGCAGTACTTC. Translated, this is CSSSLDRRSLREQYF. With the portions outside the CDR3 filled from the reference TRBV7-9 and TRBJ2-7 genes, the complete variable region becomes DTGVSQNPRHKITKRGQNVTFRCDPISEHNRLYWYRQTLGQGPEFLTYFQNEAQLEKSRLLSDRFSAERPKGSFSTLEIQRTEQGDSAMYLCSSSLDRRSLREQYFGPGTRLTVT.